This TCR beta chain was identified during a study of blood T cell repertoires in COVID-19. Study information: The United States, Italy and Spain were the sources of the acute and convalescent COVID-19 samples. PBMCs, B-cell-depleted T cells, or T cells provided the cDNA or gDNA that made up the material.

CDR3 length equals 14 residues. The trim removed 4 bases at V and 5 bases at J, leaving 7 bases unmatched. Per germline, CDR1 LGHDT and CDR2 YNNKEL (reference sequence). Per the original methods: From reference gene primer amplification, estimates of nucleated cell counts were derived. Libraries were prepared by immunoSEQ multiplex PCR; TCRdb keeps only in-frame clonotypes and omits some of them. V, J and clone size are taken as reported in that table, and D and trimming were inferred from the DNA itself. This table has 180,000 or so clones, around 91% appearing once. This chain joins TRBV3-1 (or the pseudogene TRBV3-2) and TRBJ1-1, with 7 bases aligning to TRBD1. The sample was peripheral blood. The TCR originated in a man aged 50-60 years with acute or convalescent COVID-19. The CDR3 sequence: CASSPQGLRTEAFF. CDR3 DNA: TGTGCCAGCAGCCCACAGGGGTTACGAACTGAAGCTTTCTTT.